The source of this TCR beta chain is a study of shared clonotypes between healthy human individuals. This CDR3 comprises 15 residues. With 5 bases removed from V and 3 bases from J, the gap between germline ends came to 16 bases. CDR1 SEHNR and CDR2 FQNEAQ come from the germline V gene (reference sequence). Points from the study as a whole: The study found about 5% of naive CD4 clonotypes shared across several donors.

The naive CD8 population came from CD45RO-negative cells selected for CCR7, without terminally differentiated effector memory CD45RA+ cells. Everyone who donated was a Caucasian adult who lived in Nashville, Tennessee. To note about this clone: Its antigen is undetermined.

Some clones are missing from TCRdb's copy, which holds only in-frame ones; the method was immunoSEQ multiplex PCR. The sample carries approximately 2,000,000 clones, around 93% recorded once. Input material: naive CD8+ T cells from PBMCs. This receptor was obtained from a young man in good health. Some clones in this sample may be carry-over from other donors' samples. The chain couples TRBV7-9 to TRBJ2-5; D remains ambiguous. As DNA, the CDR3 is TGTGCCAGCAGCCCCCCCCCTTTACCTAAAGAGACCCAGTACTTC. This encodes CASSPPPLPKETQYF.